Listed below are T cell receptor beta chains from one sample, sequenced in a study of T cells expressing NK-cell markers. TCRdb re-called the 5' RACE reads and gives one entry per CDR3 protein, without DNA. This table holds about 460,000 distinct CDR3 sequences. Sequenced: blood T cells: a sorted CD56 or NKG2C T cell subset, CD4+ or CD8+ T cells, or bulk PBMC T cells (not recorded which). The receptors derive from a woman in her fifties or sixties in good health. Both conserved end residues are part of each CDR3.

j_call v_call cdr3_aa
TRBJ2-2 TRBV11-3 CASSPSLVRLQLFF
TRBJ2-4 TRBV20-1 CSASAERAKNIQYF
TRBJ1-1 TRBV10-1 CASSELRENTEAFF
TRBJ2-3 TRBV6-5 CASSYSRLSTDTQYF
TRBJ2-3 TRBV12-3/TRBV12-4 CASRDPTSGSSDTQYF
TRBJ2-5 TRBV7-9 CASSLTSGSETQYF
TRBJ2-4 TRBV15 CATSRSFLAGVIRYF
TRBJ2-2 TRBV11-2 CASSFVRTGRDTGELFF
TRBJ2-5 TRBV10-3 CAISDGGYQETQYF
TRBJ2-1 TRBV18 CASSPPLGSYNEQFF
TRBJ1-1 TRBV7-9 CASSLDVGTEAFF
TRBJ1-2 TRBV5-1 CASSLGRPGRIYGYTF
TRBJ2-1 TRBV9 CASSLEGWPYNEQFF
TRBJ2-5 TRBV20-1 CSANRDRDKTQYF
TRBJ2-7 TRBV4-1 CASSQPVDSSYEQYF
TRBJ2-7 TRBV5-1 CASSPGRRENEQYF
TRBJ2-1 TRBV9 CASSPLAGARQFF
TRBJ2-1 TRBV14 CASSQDHTSGRVYEQFF
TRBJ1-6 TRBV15 CATSRDYGRSPLHF
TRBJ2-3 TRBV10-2 CASSEVAVFTDTQYF
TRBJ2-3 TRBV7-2 CASSLFPRPSTDTQYF
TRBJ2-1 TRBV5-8 CASSFPPGTSSNEQFF
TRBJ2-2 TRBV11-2 CASSWRTGGATGELFF
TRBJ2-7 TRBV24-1 CATSGPVGGEQYF
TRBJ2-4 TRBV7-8 CASSLTWQGPTTKNIQYF
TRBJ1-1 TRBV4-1 CASSIGTRVNTEAFF
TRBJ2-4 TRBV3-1 CASSRERNIQYF
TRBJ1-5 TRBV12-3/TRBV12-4 CASSQTGLRLSNQPQHF
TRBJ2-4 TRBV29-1 CSVELADIQYF
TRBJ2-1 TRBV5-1 CASSSYLAGGSGNEQFF
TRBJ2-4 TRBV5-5 CASSLRQGPILAKNIQYF
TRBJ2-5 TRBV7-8 CASSRSGQGFETQYF
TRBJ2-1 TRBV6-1 CASSEFGNEQFF
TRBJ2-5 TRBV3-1 CASSQVRGYTETQYF
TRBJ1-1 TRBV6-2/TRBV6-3 CASSDREPEAFF
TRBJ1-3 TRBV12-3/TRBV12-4 CASSLGGKGSRGNTIYF
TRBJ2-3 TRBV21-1 CASTPLGMEDTQYF
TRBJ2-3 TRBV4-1 CASSLGLVATDTQYF
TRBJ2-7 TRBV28 CASRAGAYEQYF
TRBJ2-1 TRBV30 CAWRDRYEQFF
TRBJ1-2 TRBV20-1 CSVSQGTAGGYTF
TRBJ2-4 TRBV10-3 CAISATGTGVTKNIQYF
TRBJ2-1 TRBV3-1 CASSPLTDPSEQFF
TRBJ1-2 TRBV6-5 CASSLTGQGSYGYTF
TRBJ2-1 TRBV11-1 CASSLIRTSGDSYNEQFF
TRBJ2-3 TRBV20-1 CSATRTVTDTQYF
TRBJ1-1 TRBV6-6 CASSGRDILAAFF
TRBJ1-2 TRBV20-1 CSARDSRGQNYGYTF
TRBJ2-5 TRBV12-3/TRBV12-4 CASSQHRKETQYF
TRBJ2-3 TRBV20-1 CSAPTSGRASADTQYF
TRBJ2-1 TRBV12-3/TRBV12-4 CASSLGFGTGVHNEQFF
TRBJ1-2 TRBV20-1 CSAREDAGDYGYTF
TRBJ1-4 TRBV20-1 CSARDPQGRRSNNEKLFF
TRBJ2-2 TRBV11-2 CASSWEYTGELFF